These T cell receptor beta chains were read from a single sample in a study of post-analysis software for immune sequencing data. TCRdb redid the calling of the PCR reads with MiXCR, one entry per CDR3 protein. The table records approximately 730,000 distinct CDR3 sequences, around 42% of them present only once. Sequencing used blood. The source is a girl aged 10-17 years with multiple sclerosis. Both conserved end residues are part of each CDR3. A D gene is named only where the DNA matches it firmly. Some rows mark clone size as missing; the rest say once, few, many or name a class of expanded clone.

NA	TRBV10-3	NA	TRBJ2-6	CAINGRGTGANVLTF	TGTGCCATCAATGGACGGGGGACTGGGGCCAACGTCCTGACTTTC
few	TRBV20-1	NA	TRBJ2-3	CSARVRRRADTQYF	TGCAGTGCTAGAGTACGGAGGAGGGCAGATACGCAGTATTTT
NA	TRBV7-3	TRBD2	TRBJ2-7	CASSILWTSGSSYEQYF	TGTGCCAGCAGCATTCTCTGGACTAGCGGGTCCTCCTACGAGCAGTACTTC
NA	TRBV7-2	TRBD1	TRBJ2-7	CASSLPTGGVYEQYF	TGTGCCAGCAGCCTTCCAACAGGGGGCGTTTACGAGCAGTACTTC
NA	TRBV6-2/TRBV6-3	TRBD1	TRBJ1-2	CASMTGGSYTF	TGTGCCAGCATGACAGGGGGCAGCTACACCTTC
NA	TRBV4-2	TRBD2	TRBJ2-3	CASSLLMTAGEDPDTQYF	TGTGCCAGCAGCCTCCTTATGACTGCGGGAGAGGATCCAGATACGCAGTATTTT
NA	TRBV14	NA	TRBJ2-2	CASSMYRPPSGELFF	TGTGCCAGCAGCATGTACAGGCCGCCCAGTGGGGAGCTGTTTTTT
NA	TRBV28	NA	TRBJ1-5	CASSLRSLGQPQHF	TGTGCCAGCAGCTTAAGGAGCTTAGGTCAGCCCCAGCATTTT
few	TRBV30	TRBD2	TRBJ2-1	CALTGLAGGPLVNEQFF	TGTGCCTTAACGGGACTAGCGGGAGGGCCCCTTGTGAATGAGCAGTTCTTC
few	TRBV5-1	NA	TRBJ2-5	CASSLVDLSGEQYF	TGCGCCAGCAGCTTGGTGGACCTCTCGGGGGAGCAGTACTTC
NA	TRBV11-2	NA	TRBJ2-7	CASSLEAGLYEQYF	TGTGCCAGCAGCTTAGAGGCAGGCCTCTACGAGCAGTACTTC
NA	TRBV3-1	TRBD1	TRBJ2-3	CASSQDIPGGKDTQYF	TGTGCCAGCAGCCAAGACATTCCAGGGGGCAAGGATACGCAGTATTTT
NA	TRBV29-1	TRBD2	TRBJ2-3	CSVEGTSGDTDTQYF	TGCAGCGTTGAAGGGACTAGCGGGGACACAGATACGCAGTATTTT
NA	TRBV7-2	TRBD2	TRBJ2-7	CASSPQSGTFEQYF	TGTGCCAGCAGCCCGCAGAGCGGGACCTTTGAGCAGTACTTC
few	TRBV20-1	TRBD2	TRBJ2-3	CSARDRLAGTDTQYF	TGCAGTGCTAGAGATCGGCTAGCGGGCACAGATACGCAGTATTTT
NA	TRBV29-1	TRBD1	TRBJ1-2	CSVVGGQSPNYGYTF	TGCAGCGTGGTGGGGGGACAGTCCCCAAACTATGGCTACACCTTC
few	TRBV7-3	NA	TRBJ2-3	CASSLGLHTDTQYF	TGTGCCAGCAGCTTAGGACTCCACACAGATACGCAGTATTTT
NA	TRBV6-6	TRBD1	TRBJ1-2	CASTRDREGGYTF	TGTGCCAGCACTCGAGACAGGGAAGGTGGCTACACCTTC
NA	TRBV6-5	TRBD1	TRBJ2-3	CASSLGTDPDTQYF	TGTGCCAGCAGTCTCGGGACAGATCCAGATACGCAGTATTTT
NA	TRBV5-1	TRBD1	TRBJ2-4	CASSFGQGELAKNIQYF	TGCGCCAGCAGCTTTGGACAGGGCGAACTAGCCAAAAACATTCAGTACTTC
NA	TRBV7-2	TRBD1	TRBJ1-5	CASSPRQGAINQPQHF	TGTGCCAGCAGCCCCCGACAGGGGGCAATCAATCAGCCCCAGCATTTT
once	TRBV6-1	NA	TRBJ2-4	CASSEVVGGLAKNIQYF	TGTGCCAGCAGTGAAGTGGTGGGGGGCCTAGCCAAAAACATTCAGTACTTC
many	TRBV10-3	NA	TRBJ1-1	CAISRTDYTEAFF	TGTGCCATCAGCAGGACGGACTACACTGAAGCTTTCTTT
NA	TRBV10-3	NA	TRBJ1-2	CAISESLGGNYGYTF	TGTGCCATCAGTGAGTCCCTGGGAGGGAACTATGGCTACACCTTC
NA	TRBV25-1	NA	TRBJ1-2	CASSEGRGYGYTF	TGTGCCAGCAGTGAAGGAAGAGGCTATGGCTACACCTTC
NA	TRBV9	NA	TRBJ2-1	CASSGGGLDHNEQFF	TGTGCCAGCAGCGGCGGAGGCTTGGACCACAATGAGCAGTTCTTC
NA	TRBV6-5	NA	TRBJ2-1	CASSQGTTLPNEQFF	TGTGCCAGCAGCCAAGGAACGACATTACCCAATGAGCAGTTCTTC
few	TRBV28	NA	TRBJ2-7	CASSFEGVSYEQYF	TGTGCCAGCAGCTTCGAGGGGGTTTCCTACGAGCAGTACTTC
few	TRBV7-2	NA	TRBJ2-7	CASSLVAGHPYEQYF	TGTGCCAGCAGCTTAGTGGCGGGACACCCCTACGAGCAGTACTTC
NA	TRBV20-1	NA	TRBJ2-7	CSAPGSRYEQYF	TGCAGTGCCCCGGGGTCTAGATACGAGCAGTACTTC
NA	TRBV5-1	TRBD1	TRBJ2-5	CASSIGGTGKETQYF	TGCGCCAGCAGCATCGGCGGGACAGGGAAAGAGACCCAGTACTTC
few	TRBV25-1	NA	TRBJ2-5	CASSEYIDPGGTQYF	TGTGCCAGCAGTGAATATATCGACCCCGGGGGGACCCAGTACTTC
few	TRBV9	NA	TRBJ2-5	CASSVDEETQYF	TGTGCCAGCAGCGTAGACGAGGAGACCCAGTACTTC
few	TRBV6-6	TRBD2	TRBJ2-7	CASRPSSGRNNEQYF	TGTGCCAGCAGACCCTCTAGCGGGAGAAACAACGAGCAGTACTTC
NA	TRBV4-2	NA	TRBJ1-2	CASSQPGEANYGYTF	TGTGCCAGCAGCCAACCCGGGGAAGCTAACTATGGCTACACCTTC
NA	TRBV7-2	TRBD2	TRBJ2-5	CASSLTSGTSGRLTQETQYF	TGTGCCAGCAGCTTGACCTCCGGGACTAGCGGGAGGTTGACCCAAGAGACCCAGTACTTC
NA	TRBV7-9	NA	TRBJ1-4	CASGGPGNEKLFF	TGTGCCAGCGGGGGCCCCGGGAATGAAAAACTGTTTTTT
NA	TRBV29-1	NA	TRBJ2-7	CSVFGLGSPYEQYF	TGCAGCGTTTTTGGGCTAGGCAGCCCCTACGAGCAGTACTTC
NA	TRBV28	NA	TRBJ2-7	CASYETIYEQYF	TGTGCCAGCTACGAGACAATCTACGAGCAGTACTTC
NA	TRBV6-5	TRBD2	TRBJ2-7	CASTNGLAGTYEQYF	TGTGCCAGCACAAACGGCCTAGCGGGGACCTACGAGCAGTACTTC
NA	TRBV7-9	TRBD1	TRBJ1-1	CASSRGDRVKAFF	TGTGCCAGCAGCCGCGGGGACAGAGTCAAAGCTTTCTTT
NA	TRBV7-2	NA	TRBJ1-5	CASSLRPTENQPQHF	TGTGCCAGCAGCTTAAGGCCGACAGAGAATCAGCCCCAGCATTTT
once	TRBV6-5	NA	TRBJ2-2	CASTSSPTNTGELFF	TGTGCCAGCACCTCTTCCCCTACGAACACCGGGGAGCTGTTTTTT
few	TRBV6-5	NA	TRBJ1-2	CASSYSRRRDGGIGYGYTF	TGTGCCAGCAGTTACTCGAGGCGCAGGGATGGGGGAATTGGCTATGGCTACACCTTC
NA	TRBV5-6	NA	TRBJ1-1	CASSLVEGAAFF	TGTGCCAGCAGCTTGGTGGAAGGCGCAGCTTTCTTT
NA	TRBV15	NA	TRBJ2-7	CATSRGRGKSYEQYF	TGTGCCACCAGCCGGGGACGGGGCAAATCCTACGAGCAGTACTTC
once	TRBV6-2/TRBV6-3	TRBD2	TRBJ2-1	CASNKRYTSGRGGTSEQFF	TGTGCCAGCAATAAAAGGTATACTAGCGGGAGAGGTGGTACAAGTGAGCAGTTCTTC
NA	TRBV7-6	NA	TRBJ2-7	CASSLAGGGRTYEQYF	TGTGCCAGCAGCTTAGCGGGGGGCGGCAGAACCTACGAGCAGTACTTC
NA	TRBV4-3	TRBD2	TRBJ2-6	CASTPSGRGSSGANVLTF	TGCGCCAGCACACCGTCCGGGCGGGGGTCATCTGGGGCCAACGTCCTGACTTTC
few	TRBV12-3/TRBV12-4	NA	TRBJ2-3	CASSFSGGRDTQYF	TGTGCCAGCAGTTTTTCCGGGGGGCGGGATACGCAGTATTTT
few	TRBV20-1	TRBD2	TRBJ2-3	CSATGLAADTQYF	TGCAGTGCTACTGGTCTAGCGGCTGATACGCAGTATTTT
once	TRBV30	NA	TRBJ2-3	CAWSHTRRSTDTQYF	TGTGCCTGGAGTCACACCCGGCGGAGCACAGATACGCAGTATTTT
NA	TRBV6-2/TRBV6-3	TRBD2	TRBJ2-4	CASSPTSGRGTGAKNIQYF	TGTGCCAGCAGCCCAACTAGCGGGAGGGGGACAGGGGCCAAAAACATTCAGTACTTC
NA	TRBV12-3/TRBV12-4	TRBD2	TRBJ2-7	CASSLRGPGLAAYEQYF	TGTGCCAGCAGTTTAAGAGGGCCGGGACTAGCGGCCTACGAGCAGTACTTC